This TCR beta chain comes out of a study of T-cell memory formation after mild COVID-19. The table lists this clonotype with many counts. One entry per CDR3 protein results from TCRdb running MiXCR on the 5' RACE reads. The sample lists approximately 16,000 distinct CDR3 sequences; approximately 23% were seen once. The CDR3 runs to 15 residues. CDR1 is SGHVS and CDR2 is FNYEAQ in the germline V gene. J gave up 8 bases and V 5 bases, and 7 bases lay outside the gene matches. Material: PBMCs or a T cell subset sorted from them (not recorded which). This TCR derives from a man aged 18 to 29 who had mild COVID-19 (a few samples of this study predate the infection). Cell type and time point are not known. The chain couples TRBV7-6 to TRBJ2-1; 12 bases match TRBD2. The DNA of the CDR3 is TGTGCCAGCAGCCGGACTAGCGGGGTTATCTATGAGCAGTTCTTC. This codes for CASSRTSGVIYEQFF. The entire variable domain, with the rest obtained from reference TRBV7-6 and TRBJ2-1, is as follows: GAGVSQSPRYKVTKRGQDVALRCDPISGHVSLYWYRQALGQGPEFLTYFNYEAQQDKSGLPNDRFSAERPEGSISTLTIQRTEQRDSAMYRCASSRTSGVIYEQFFGPGTRLTVL.